This T cell receptor beta chain was profiled in a study of blood T cell repertoires in COVID-19. Study details: Whether acute or convalescent, the COVID-19 samples came from the United States, Italy and Spain. T cells, B-cell-depleted T cells, or PBMCs provided the cDNA or gDNA that served as material.

The CDR3 contains 14 residues. The V gene's germline CDR1 is SGHNT and CDR2 YENEEA. Trimming removed 4 bases from V and 5 bases from J, with 11 bases in between. Per the original data handling: Amplification with reference gene primers provided the estimates of nucleated cell counts. Measured with immunoSEQ multiplex PCR; TCRdb has only the in-frame clones, and not every one. The V and J calls and clone size come from that table; D and trimming were worked out from the DNA. This sample carries 30,000 to 35,000 clones, roughly four fifths of them seen once, and the ten largest clones take approximately 40%.

The TCR was taken from an elderly man with active or convalescent COVID-19. V and J are TRBV11-3 and TRBJ1-4; TRBD1 is a possible D gene (6 bases). The sample taken for sequencing was peripheral blood. CDR3 in DNA: TGTGCCAGCAGCTACCAGGGGTCCAATGAAAAACTGTTTTTT. This translates into CASSYQGSNEKLFF.